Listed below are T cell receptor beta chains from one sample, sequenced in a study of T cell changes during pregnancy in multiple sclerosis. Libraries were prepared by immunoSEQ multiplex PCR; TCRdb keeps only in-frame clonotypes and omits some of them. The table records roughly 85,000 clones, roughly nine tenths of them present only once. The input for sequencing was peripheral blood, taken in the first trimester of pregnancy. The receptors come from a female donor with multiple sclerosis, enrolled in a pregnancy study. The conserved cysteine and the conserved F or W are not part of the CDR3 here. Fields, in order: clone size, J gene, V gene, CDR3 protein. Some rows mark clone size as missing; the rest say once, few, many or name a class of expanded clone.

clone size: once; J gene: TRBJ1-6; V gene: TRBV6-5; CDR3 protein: ASSYSTGQLNSPLH
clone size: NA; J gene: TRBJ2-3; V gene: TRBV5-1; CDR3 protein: ASKTLAGGDTQY
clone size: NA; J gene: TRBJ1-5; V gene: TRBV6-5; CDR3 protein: ASSYGGANQPQH
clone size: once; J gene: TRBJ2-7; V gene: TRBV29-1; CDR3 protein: SVAGIAGTTSYEQY
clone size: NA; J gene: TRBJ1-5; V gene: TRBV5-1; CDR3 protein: ASSVDMGNQPQH
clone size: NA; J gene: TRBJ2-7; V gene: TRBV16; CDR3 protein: ASSQSSGVHEQY
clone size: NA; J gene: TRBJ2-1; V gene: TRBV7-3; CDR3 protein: ASSLAGNPYNEQF
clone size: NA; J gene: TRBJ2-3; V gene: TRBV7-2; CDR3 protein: ASSSKGLAGGPRADTQY
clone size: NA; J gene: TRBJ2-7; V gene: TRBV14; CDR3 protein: ASSRTSGSTYEQY
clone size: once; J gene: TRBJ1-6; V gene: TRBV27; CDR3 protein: ASSPTGNNSPLH
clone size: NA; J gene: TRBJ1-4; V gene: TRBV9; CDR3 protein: ASSSTPGQPMKKLF
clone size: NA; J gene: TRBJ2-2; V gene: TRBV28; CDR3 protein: ASSLWLAEPTGELF
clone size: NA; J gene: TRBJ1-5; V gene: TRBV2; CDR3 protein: ASRYDRGRDQPQH
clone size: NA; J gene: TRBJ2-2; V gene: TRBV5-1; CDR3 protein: ASSHQGDVGELF
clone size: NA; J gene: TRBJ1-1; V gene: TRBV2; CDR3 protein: ASSEAGAGSAPGTEAF
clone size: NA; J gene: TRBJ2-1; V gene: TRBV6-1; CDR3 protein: ASSYGNEQF
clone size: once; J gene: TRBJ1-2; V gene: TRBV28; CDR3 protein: ASSLLGGEIRGNYGYT
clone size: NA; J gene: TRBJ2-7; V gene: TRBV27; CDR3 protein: ASSQQGGHEQY
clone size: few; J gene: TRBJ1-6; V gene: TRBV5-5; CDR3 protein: ASSPGQGTNSPLH
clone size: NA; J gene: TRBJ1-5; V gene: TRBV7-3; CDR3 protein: ASSLDGISNQPQH
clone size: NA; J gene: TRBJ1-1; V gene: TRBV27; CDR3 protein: ASSVWAARGRHTEAF
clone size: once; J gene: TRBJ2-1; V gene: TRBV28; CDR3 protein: AGSTSGLYNEQF
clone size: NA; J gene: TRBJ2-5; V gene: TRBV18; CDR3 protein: ASSRRIGTGPQETQY
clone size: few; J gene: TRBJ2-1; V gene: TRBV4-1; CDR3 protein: ASSQDLFGLAAAYNEQF
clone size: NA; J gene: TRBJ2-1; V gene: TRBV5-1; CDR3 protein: ASSEGHQGLYNEQF
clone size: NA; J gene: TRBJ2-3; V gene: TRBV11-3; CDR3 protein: ASSLGDSDTQY
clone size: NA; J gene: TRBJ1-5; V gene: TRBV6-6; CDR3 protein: ASSYSDRARQPQH
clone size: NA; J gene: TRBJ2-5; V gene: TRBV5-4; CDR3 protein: ASSLVGRGEETQY
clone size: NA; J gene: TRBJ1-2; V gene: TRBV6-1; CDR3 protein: ASSLLGGNYGYT
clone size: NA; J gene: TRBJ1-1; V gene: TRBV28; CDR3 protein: ASRTQGSPAAEAF
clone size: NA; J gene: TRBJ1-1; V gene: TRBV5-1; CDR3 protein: ASSPRRSGNTEAF
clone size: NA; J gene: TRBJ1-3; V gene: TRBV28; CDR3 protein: ASRGTGTYTIY
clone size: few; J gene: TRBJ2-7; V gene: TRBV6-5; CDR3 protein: ASSYSWRDRTAEQY
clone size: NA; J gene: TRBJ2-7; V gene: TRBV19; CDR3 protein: ASTLSGGSSSYEQY
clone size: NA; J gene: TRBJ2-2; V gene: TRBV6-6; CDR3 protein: ASRSSSTGELF
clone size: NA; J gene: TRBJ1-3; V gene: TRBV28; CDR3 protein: ASSIRGTTIY
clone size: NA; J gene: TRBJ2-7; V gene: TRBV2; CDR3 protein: ASSGGTSGTYEQY
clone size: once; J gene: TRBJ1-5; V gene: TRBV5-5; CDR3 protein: ASSLSGLGNQPQH
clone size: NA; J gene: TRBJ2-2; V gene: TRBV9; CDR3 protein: ASSPNSGPNTGELF
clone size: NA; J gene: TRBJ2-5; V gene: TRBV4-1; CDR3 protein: ASRSAGTGKETQY
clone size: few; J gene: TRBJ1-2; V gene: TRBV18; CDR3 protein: ASSPDSNGYT
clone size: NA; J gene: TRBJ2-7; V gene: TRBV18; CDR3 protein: ASSLAGAENEQY
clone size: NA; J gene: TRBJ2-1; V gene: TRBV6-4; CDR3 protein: ASSDGERGQQF
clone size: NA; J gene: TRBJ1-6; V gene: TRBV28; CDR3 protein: ASSLHRTGGYSPLH
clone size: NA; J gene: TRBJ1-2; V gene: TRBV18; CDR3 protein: ASSPALGQGAIGYT
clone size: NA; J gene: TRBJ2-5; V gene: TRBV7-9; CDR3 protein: ASSRTEETQY
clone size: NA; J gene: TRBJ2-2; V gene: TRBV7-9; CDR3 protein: ASSLDLAGTGELF
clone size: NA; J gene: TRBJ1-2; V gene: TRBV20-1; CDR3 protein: SAYNYGYT
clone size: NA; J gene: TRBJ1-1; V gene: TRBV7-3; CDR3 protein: ASSGGGNTEAF